The clone carrying this T cell receptor beta chain was seen only a few times. In the authors' workflow: Researchers report that nucleated cell counts were estimated from reference gene primer amplification. Only in-frame clones appear in the TCRdb table, and some are missing; sequencing was by immunoSEQ multiplex PCR. V, J and clone size are those of that table, while D and trimming were read from the DNA. The data show about 60,000 clones, about 86% seen once. The source of the sample is a study of blood T cell repertoires in COVID-19. Study context: From T cells, B-cell-depleted T cells, or PBMCs came the material, which was cDNA or gDNA.

Trimming removed 1 base at V and 3 bases at J, with 10 bases between. The CDR3 extends over 14 amino acids. Germline assignment: CDR1 SGHNT and CDR2 YENEEA. This sequence joins TRBV11-3 and TRBJ2-7; maybe TRBD2 (6 bases). Sequences were obtained from peripheral blood. The receptor was derived from a man in his forties with acute or convalescent COVID-19. The CDR3 reads CASSLGGDLYEQYF. CDR3 bases: TGTGCCAGCAGCTTAGGCGGGGACCTCTACGAGCAGTACTTC. Drawing the rest from reference TRBV11-3 and TRBJ2-7, the complete variable domain is EAGVVQSPRYKIIEKKQPVAFWCNPISGHNTLYWYLQNLGQGPELLIRYENEEAVDDSQLPKDRFSAERLKGVDSTLKIQPAELGDSAVYLCASSLGGDLYEQYFGPGTRLTVT.